This entry lists 6 T cell receptor beta chains sequenced from one sample in a study of blood T cell repertoires in COVID-19. Here immunoSEQ multiplex PCR was the method, and the copy in TCRdb shows in-frame clones only, minus some. The sample gives approximately 250,000 clones, roughly 84% of which show up once; 4% to 4.5% is in the top ten. Sequencing input: peripheral blood. The origin of the receptors is a man aged 55 to 70 with acute or convalescent COVID-19.

This clone was counted a single time. The chain is built from TRBV25-1 and TRBJ1-4, with 7 bases lining up with TRBD1. CDR1 is MGHDK, CDR2 SYGVNS, per germline. The CDR3 is 15 residues long. With 8 bases clipped from V and 0 bases from J, the junction kept 6 bases outside the gene matches. CDR3 DNA sequence: TGTGCCAGCGCGGGACAGCCCGCAACTAATGAAAAACTGTTTTTT. It encodes CASAGQPATNEKLFF.

This clone has more than one count but fewer than ten. This sequence joins TRBV2 and TRBJ1-2; maybe TRBD1 (5 bases). Trimming pared 6 bases from V and 4 bases from J, leaving 9 bases between. The CDR3 sequence is 12 residues long. Germline V gene sequence: CDR1 SNHLY, CDR2 FYNNEI. DNA for the CDR3: TGTGCCAGCAGGGGCGACAGCTATGGCTACACCTTC. Translation: CASRGDSYGYTF.

The CDR3 sequence is CASSTGQSSYNEQFF. The CDR3 DNA is TGTGCCAGCAGCACCGGACAGAGCTCCTACAATGAGCAGTTCTTC. The rearrangement links TRBV11-2 to TRBJ2-1, with D perhaps matching TRBD1 (6 bases). CDR1 and CDR2 from the germline V gene are SGHAT and FQNNGV. V shed 5 bases and J shed 0 bases, with 11 bases lying between them. The CDR3 extends over 15 amino acids. The full variable domain, rest sourced from reference TRBV11-2 and TRBJ2-1, is EAGVAQSPRYKIIEKRQSVAFWCNPISGHATLYWYQQILGQGPKLLIQFQNNGVVDDSQLPKDRFSAERLKGVDSTLKIQPAKLEDSAVYLCASSTGQSSYNEQFFGPGTRLTVL.

Only one count was recorded for this clone. J is TRBJ2-2 and V is TRBV5-1; 8 bases match TRBD1. V was clipped by 3 bases and J by 2 bases; unmatched bases: 6. Germline lookup yields CDR1 SGHRS and CDR2 YFSETQ. The CDR3 is 16 amino acids. CDR3: CASSSDRVINTGELFF. The CDR3 nucleotides read TGCGCCAGCAGCTCGGACAGGGTAATCAACACCGGGGAGCTGTTTTTT.

The rearrangement uses TRBV28 and TRBJ2-1, with 7 positions matching TRBD2. The CDR3 totals 15 residues. The ends lost 8 bases at V and 4 bases at J; junction bases unmatched: 11. CDR1 and CDR2 (germline): MDHEN, SYDVKM. CDR3 coding DNA: TGTGCCAGCTCGGTCCAGCGGGGACTGTACAATGAGCAGTTCTTC. Translating it yields CASSVQRGLYNEQFF.

The count of this clone is one. V is TRBV5-1 and J is TRBJ2-1, with a possible D match to TRBD1 (6 bases). CDR3 length: 11 amino acids. Germline V gene sequence: CDR1 SGHRS, CDR2 YFSETQ. Trimming shortened V by 9 bases and J by 8 bases, and 12 bases separated the two germline ends. The CDR3, as DNA: TGCGCCACAGAACAGGGCGATGAGCAGTTCTTC. It specifies CATEQGDEQFF.